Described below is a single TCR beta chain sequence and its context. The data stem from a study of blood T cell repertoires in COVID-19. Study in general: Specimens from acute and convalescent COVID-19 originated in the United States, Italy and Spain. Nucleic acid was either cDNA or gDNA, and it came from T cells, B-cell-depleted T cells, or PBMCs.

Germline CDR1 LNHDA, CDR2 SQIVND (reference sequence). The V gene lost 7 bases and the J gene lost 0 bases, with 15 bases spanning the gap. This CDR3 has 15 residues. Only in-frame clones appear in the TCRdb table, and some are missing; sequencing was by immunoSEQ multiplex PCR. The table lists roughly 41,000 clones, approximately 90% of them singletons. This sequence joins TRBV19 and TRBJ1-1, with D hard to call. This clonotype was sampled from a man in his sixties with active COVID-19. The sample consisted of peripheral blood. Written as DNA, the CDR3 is TGTGCCAGTACCGATGGGAGGGTTATGAACACTGAAGCTTTCTTT. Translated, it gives CASTDGRVMNTEAFF. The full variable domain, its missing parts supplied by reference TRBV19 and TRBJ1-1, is DGGITQSPKYLFRKEGQNVTLSCEQNLNHDAMYWYRQDPGQGLRLIYYSQIVNDFQKGDIAEGYSVSREKKESFPLTVTSAQKNPTAFYLCASTDGRVMNTEAFFGQGTRLTVV.